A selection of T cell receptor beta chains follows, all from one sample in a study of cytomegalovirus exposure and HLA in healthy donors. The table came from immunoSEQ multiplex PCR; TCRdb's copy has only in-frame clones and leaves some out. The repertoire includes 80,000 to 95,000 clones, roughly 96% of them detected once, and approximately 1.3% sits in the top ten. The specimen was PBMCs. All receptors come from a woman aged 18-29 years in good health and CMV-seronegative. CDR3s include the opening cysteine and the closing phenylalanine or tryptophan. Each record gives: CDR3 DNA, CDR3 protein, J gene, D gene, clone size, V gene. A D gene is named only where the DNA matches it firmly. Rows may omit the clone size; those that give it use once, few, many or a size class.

cdr3_nt: TGTGCCAGCAGTGAACAGAGGGGAAACACCATATATTTT; cdr3_aa: CASSEQRGNTIYF; j_call: TRBJ1-3; d_call: .; clone_size: .; v_call: TRBV2
cdr3_nt: TGTGCCAGCAGCTGGGGGACATCTCAAGAGACCCAGTACTTC; cdr3_aa: CASSWGTSQETQYF; j_call: TRBJ2-5; d_call: .; clone_size: once; v_call: TRBV5-6
cdr3_nt: TGTGCCAGCAGCCCGGTAGGGGGAAATCAGCCCCAGCATTTT; cdr3_aa: CASSPVGGNQPQHF; j_call: TRBJ1-5; d_call: .; clone_size: .; v_call: TRBV7-2
cdr3_nt: TGTGCCAGCAGCCCTACGCGGGGGGGGTTTCGAGATACGCAGTATTTT; cdr3_aa: CASSPTRGGFRDTQYF; j_call: TRBJ2-3; d_call: TRBD2; clone_size: .; v_call: TRBV5-6
cdr3_nt: TGTGCCAGTACCCGGAAGGGGCGCGGTGGCTACACCTTC; cdr3_aa: CASTRKGRGGYTF; j_call: TRBJ1-2; d_call: .; clone_size: .; v_call: TRBV19
cdr3_nt: TGTGCCAGCAGCTTGGTTGCGGCCGGTGAAAAACTGTTTTTT; cdr3_aa: CASSLVAAGEKLFF; j_call: TRBJ1-4; d_call: .; clone_size: .; v_call: TRBV5-4
cdr3_nt: TGTGCCAGCAGTTACCAGCGAGACGGGGTCGGCTACGAGCAGTACTTC; cdr3_aa: CASSYQRDGVGYEQYF; j_call: TRBJ2-7; d_call: .; clone_size: .; v_call: TRBV6-5
cdr3_nt: TGTGCCTGGAGTGTACTAGGTTCACCCCTCCACTTT; cdr3_aa: CAWSVLGSPLHF; j_call: TRBJ1-6; d_call: .; clone_size: .; v_call: TRBV30
cdr3_nt: TGTGCCAGCAGTTTTGGCCAGCCCCAGCATTTT; cdr3_aa: CASSFGQPQHF; j_call: TRBJ1-5; d_call: .; clone_size: .; v_call: TRBV28
cdr3_nt: TGTGCCATCAGTGTTCCCTTATACTACGAGCAGTACTTC; cdr3_aa: CAISVPLYYEQYF; j_call: TRBJ2-7; d_call: .; clone_size: .; v_call: TRBV10-3
cdr3_nt: TGCAGCGCTGCCGGAAAACTAGCGGGAGGGCCGTGGGAGACCCAGTACTTC; cdr3_aa: CSAAGKLAGGPWETQYF; j_call: TRBJ2-5; d_call: TRBD2; clone_size: .; v_call: TRBV29-1
cdr3_nt: TGTGCCAGCAGCGTGGAGAGCTCTGGAAACACCATATATTTT; cdr3_aa: CASSVESSGNTIYF; j_call: TRBJ1-3; d_call: .; clone_size: .; v_call: TRBV9
cdr3_nt: TGTGCCAGCTCACCCGGACAGGGGAGCTACGAGCAGTACTTC; cdr3_aa: CASSPGQGSYEQYF; j_call: TRBJ2-7; d_call: TRBD1; clone_size: .; v_call: TRBV18